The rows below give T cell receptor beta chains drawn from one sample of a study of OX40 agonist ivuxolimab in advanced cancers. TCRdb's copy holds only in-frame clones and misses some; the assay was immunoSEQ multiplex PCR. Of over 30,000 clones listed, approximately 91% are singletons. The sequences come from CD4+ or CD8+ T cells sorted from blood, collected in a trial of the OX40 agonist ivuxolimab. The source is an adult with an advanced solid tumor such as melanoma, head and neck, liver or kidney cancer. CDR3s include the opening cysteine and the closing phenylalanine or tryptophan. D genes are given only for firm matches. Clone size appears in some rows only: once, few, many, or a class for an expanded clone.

CDR3aa: CASSLLGDEQYF; CDR3nt: TGCGCCAGCAGCCTCCTAGGGGACGAGCAGTACTTC; j_gene: TRBJ2-7; abundance: .; v_gene: TRBV5-1; d_gene: .
CDR3aa: CASSPPSTPTGELFF; CDR3nt: TGTGCCAGCTCACCCCCCTCTACACCGACCGGGGAGCTGTTTTTT; j_gene: TRBJ2-2; abundance: .; v_gene: TRBV18; d_gene: .
CDR3aa: CASSFFRETRGYNEQFF; CDR3nt: TGTGCCAGCAGCTTCTTCCGTGAGACTAGGGGATACAATGAGCAGTTCTTC; j_gene: TRBJ2-1; abundance: .; v_gene: TRBV11-2; d_gene: .
CDR3aa: CASSLGTGTGGSISNQPQHF; CDR3nt: TGTGCCAGCAGCTTGGGGACCGGGACAGGGGGCTCGATTAGCAATCAGCCCCAGCATTTT; j_gene: TRBJ1-5; abundance: .; v_gene: TRBV5-8; d_gene: TRBD1
CDR3aa: CASRRDPSAETQYF; CDR3nt: TGTGCCAGCAGACGCGACCCTTCGGCAGAGACCCAGTACTTC; j_gene: TRBJ2-5; abundance: once; v_gene: TRBV6-5; d_gene: .
CDR3aa: CASSVGFYGYTF; CDR3nt: TGTGCCAGCAGTGTGGGTTTTTATGGCTACACCTTC; j_gene: TRBJ1-2; abundance: once; v_gene: TRBV28; d_gene: .
CDR3aa: CASRAGGREKLFF; CDR3nt: TGTGCCAGCAGGGCAGGGGGTCGTGAAAAACTGTTTTTT; j_gene: TRBJ1-4; abundance: .; v_gene: TRBV6-5; d_gene: TRBD1
CDR3aa: CASSLPDIASPLHF; CDR3nt: TGTGCCAGCAGTCTACCGGACATCGCTTCACCCCTCCACTTT; j_gene: TRBJ1-6; abundance: .; v_gene: TRBV28; d_gene: .
CDR3aa: CASSKGRNTDTQYF; CDR3nt: TGTGCCAGCAGTAAGGGACGTAACACAGATACGCAGTATTTT; j_gene: TRBJ2-3; abundance: .; v_gene: TRBV6-6; d_gene: .
CDR3aa: CASSEPVGADEKLFF; CDR3nt: TGTGCCAGCAGTGAACCTGTGGGCGCGGATGAAAAACTGTTTTTT; j_gene: TRBJ1-4; abundance: .; v_gene: TRBV6-1; d_gene: .
CDR3aa: CASSQTPRPTSGIYNEQFF; CDR3nt: TGCGCCAGCAGCCAGACCCCCCGGCCTACTAGCGGGATCTACAATGAGCAGTTCTTC; j_gene: TRBJ2-1; abundance: .; v_gene: TRBV4-1; d_gene: TRBD2
CDR3aa: CASSSTPYTGELFF; CDR3nt: TGTGCCAGCAGCTCCACCCCCTACACCGGGGAGCTGTTTTTT; j_gene: TRBJ2-2; abundance: .; v_gene: TRBV7-3; d_gene: .
CDR3aa: CASSQVPGQGASGNTIYF; CDR3nt: TGTGCCAGCAGCCAAGTACCGGGACAGGGGGCGTCTGGAAACACCATATATTTT; j_gene: TRBJ1-3; abundance: .; v_gene: TRBV4-2; d_gene: TRBD1
CDR3aa: CASSQDRGRVYNEQFF; CDR3nt: TGCGCCAGCAGCCAGGACAGGGGGCGAGTCTACAATGAGCAGTTCTTC; j_gene: TRBJ2-1; abundance: once; v_gene: TRBV4-3; d_gene: TRBD1
CDR3aa: CASSEVTTIGPQHF; CDR3nt: TGTGCCAGCAGTGAAGTGACAACAATAGGGCCCCAGCATTTT; j_gene: TRBJ1-5; abundance: .; v_gene: TRBV6-1; d_gene: .
CDR3aa: CASSPSGSYEQYF; CDR3nt: TGTGCCAGCTCACCGTCAGGGTCCTACGAGCAGTACTTC; j_gene: TRBJ2-7; abundance: .; v_gene: TRBV18; d_gene: .
CDR3aa: CSVSVNTEAFF; CDR3nt: TGCAGCGTATCAGTGAACACTGAAGCTTTCTTT; j_gene: TRBJ1-1; abundance: few; v_gene: TRBV29-1; d_gene: .
CDR3aa: CASSPRDSPNYGYTF; CDR3nt: TGTGCCAGCTCCCCCCGGGACAGTCCTAACTATGGCTACACCTTC; j_gene: TRBJ1-2; abundance: .; v_gene: TRBV18; d_gene: TRBD1
CDR3aa: CASSFGPWEKLFF; CDR3nt: TGTGCCAGCAGTTTCGGACCTTGGGAAAAACTGTTTTTT; j_gene: TRBJ1-4; abundance: .; v_gene: TRBV28; d_gene: .
CDR3aa: CASSQDLGGGRTDTQYF; CDR3nt: TGCGCCAGCAGCCAAGATCTGGGGGGGGGCCGGACAGATACGCAGTATTTT; j_gene: TRBJ2-3; abundance: .; v_gene: TRBV4-3; d_gene: .
CDR3aa: CASSQPDRGDYEQYF; CDR3nt: TGCGCCAGCAGCCAGCCGGACAGGGGCGACTACGAGCAGTACTTC; j_gene: TRBJ2-7; abundance: .; v_gene: TRBV4-1; d_gene: TRBD1
CDR3aa: CASRLVSPGCWDEQFF; CDR3nt: TGTGCAAGTCGCTTAGTAAGCCCCGGCTGTTGGGATGAGCAGTTCTTC; j_gene: TRBJ2-1; abundance: .; v_gene: TRBV12-2; d_gene: .
CDR3aa: CASSDRGGLHEQYF; CDR3nt: TGTGCCAGCAGCGACCGCGGTGGACTCCACGAGCAGTACTTC; j_gene: TRBJ2-7; abundance: .; v_gene: TRBV7-2; d_gene: .
CDR3aa: CATVRDRVTGELFF; CDR3nt: TGTGCCACAGTGCGAGATCGGGTTACCGGGGAGCTGTTTTTT; j_gene: TRBJ2-2; abundance: .; v_gene: TRBV28; d_gene: .
CDR3aa: CASSLGGSGAGNTIYF; CDR3nt: TGTGCCAGCAGCTTGGGGGGTTCGGGCGCTGGAAACACCATATATTTT; j_gene: TRBJ1-3; abundance: few; v_gene: TRBV5-6; d_gene: .
CDR3aa: CASTIQVNTEAFF; CDR3nt: TGTGCCAGCACTATACAGGTGAACACTGAAGCTTTCTTT; j_gene: TRBJ1-1; abundance: .; v_gene: TRBV6-1; d_gene: .
CDR3aa: CASSRGGANQPQHF; CDR3nt: TGTGCCAGTAGTAGGGGGGGAGCTAATCAGCCCCAGCATTTT; j_gene: TRBJ1-5; abundance: .; v_gene: TRBV19; d_gene: .
CDR3aa: CASSLEGVVDEQFF; CDR3nt: TGCGCCAGCAGCTTGGAGGGTGTGGTCGATGAGCAGTTCTTC; j_gene: TRBJ2-1; abundance: .; v_gene: TRBV5-1; d_gene: .
CDR3aa: CASSGQGRMNNEKLFF; CDR3nt: TGTGCCAGCTCAGGGCAGGGACGGATGAATAATGAAAAACTGTTTTTT; j_gene: TRBJ1-4; abundance: once; v_gene: TRBV18; d_gene: .
CDR3aa: CAWTRDASEAFF; CDR3nt: TGTGCCTGGACCCGGGACGCCAGTGAAGCTTTCTTT; j_gene: TRBJ1-1; abundance: .; v_gene: TRBV30; d_gene: .
CDR3aa: CATSRDLAERSGELFF; CDR3nt: TGTGCCACCAGCAGAGACCTGGCGGAGCGTAGCGGGGAGCTGTTTTTT; j_gene: TRBJ2-2; abundance: .; v_gene: TRBV15; d_gene: .